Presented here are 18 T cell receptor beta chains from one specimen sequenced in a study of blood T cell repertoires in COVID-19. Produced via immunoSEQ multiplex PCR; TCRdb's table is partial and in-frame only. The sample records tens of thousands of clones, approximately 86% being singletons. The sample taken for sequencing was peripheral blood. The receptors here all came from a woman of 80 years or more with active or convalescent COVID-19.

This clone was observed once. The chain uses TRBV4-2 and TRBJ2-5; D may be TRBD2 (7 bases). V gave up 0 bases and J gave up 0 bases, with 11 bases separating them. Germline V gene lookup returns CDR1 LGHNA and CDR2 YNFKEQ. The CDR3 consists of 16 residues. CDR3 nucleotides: TGTGCCAGCAGCCAAGAAGGGGGGGGGAACCAAGAGACCCAGTACTTC. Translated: CASSQEGGGNQETQYF.

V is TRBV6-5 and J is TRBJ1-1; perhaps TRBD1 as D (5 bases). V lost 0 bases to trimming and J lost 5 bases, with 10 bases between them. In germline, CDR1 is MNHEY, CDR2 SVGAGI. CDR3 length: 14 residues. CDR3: CASSYSMGGTEAFF. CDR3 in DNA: TGTGCCAGCAGTTACTCGATGGGGGGGACTGAAGCTTTCTTT.

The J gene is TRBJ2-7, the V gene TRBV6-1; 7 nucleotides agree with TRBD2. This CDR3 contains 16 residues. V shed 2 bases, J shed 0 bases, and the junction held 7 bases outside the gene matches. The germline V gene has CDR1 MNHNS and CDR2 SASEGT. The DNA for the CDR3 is TGTGCCAGCAGTGAATTAGTCGGGGGGACCTCCTACGAGCAGTACTTC. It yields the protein CASSELVGGTSYEQYF.

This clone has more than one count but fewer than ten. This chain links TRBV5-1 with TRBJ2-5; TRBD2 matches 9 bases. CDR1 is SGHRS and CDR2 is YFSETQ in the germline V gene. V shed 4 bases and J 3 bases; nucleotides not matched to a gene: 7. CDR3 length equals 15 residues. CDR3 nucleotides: TGCGCCAGCAGCGTCGCGGGGGGGCTGAAAGAGACCCAGTACTTC. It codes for CASSVAGGLKETQYF. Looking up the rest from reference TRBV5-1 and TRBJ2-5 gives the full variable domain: KAGVTQTPRYLIKTRGQQVTLSCSPISGHRSVSWYQQTPGQGLQFLFEYFSETQRNKGNFPGRFSGRQFSNSRSEMNVSTLELGDSALYLCASSVAGGLKETQYFGPGTRLLVL.

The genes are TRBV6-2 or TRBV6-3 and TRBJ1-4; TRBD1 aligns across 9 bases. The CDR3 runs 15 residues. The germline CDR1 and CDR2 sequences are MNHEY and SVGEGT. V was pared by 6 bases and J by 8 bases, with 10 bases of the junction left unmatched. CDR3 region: CASSLPTGGSEKLFF. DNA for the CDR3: TGTGCCAGCAGCCTCCCCACAGGGGGCTCCGAAAAACTGTTTTTT.

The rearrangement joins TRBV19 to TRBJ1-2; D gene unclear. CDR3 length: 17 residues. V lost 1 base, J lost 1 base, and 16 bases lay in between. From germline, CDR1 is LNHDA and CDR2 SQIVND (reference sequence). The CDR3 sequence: CASSIVRILKINYGYTF. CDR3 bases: TGTGCCAGTAGTATAGTCCGGATACTAAAAATTAACTATGGCTACACCTTC.

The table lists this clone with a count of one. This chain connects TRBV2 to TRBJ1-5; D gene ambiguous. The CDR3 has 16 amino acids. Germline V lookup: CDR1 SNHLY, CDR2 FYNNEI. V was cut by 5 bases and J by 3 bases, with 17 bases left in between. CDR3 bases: TGTGCCAGCAGTTACATGGACGGGGATTTCAATCAGCCCCAGCATTTT. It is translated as CASSYMDGDFNQPQHF.

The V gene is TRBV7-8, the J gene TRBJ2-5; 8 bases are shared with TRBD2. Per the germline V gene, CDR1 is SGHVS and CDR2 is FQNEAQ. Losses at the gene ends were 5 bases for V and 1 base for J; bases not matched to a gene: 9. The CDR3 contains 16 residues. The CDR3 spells CASSPGGGGLQETQYF. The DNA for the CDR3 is TGTGCCAGCAGCCCCGGGGGCGGGGGGCTCCAAGAGACCCAGTACTTC.

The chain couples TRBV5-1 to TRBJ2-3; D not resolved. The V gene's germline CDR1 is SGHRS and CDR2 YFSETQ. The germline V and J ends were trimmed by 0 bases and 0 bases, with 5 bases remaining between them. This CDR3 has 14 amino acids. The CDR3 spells CASSLAVSTDTQYF. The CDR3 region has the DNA TGCGCCAGCAGCTTGGCAGTCAGCACAGATACGCAGTATTTT.

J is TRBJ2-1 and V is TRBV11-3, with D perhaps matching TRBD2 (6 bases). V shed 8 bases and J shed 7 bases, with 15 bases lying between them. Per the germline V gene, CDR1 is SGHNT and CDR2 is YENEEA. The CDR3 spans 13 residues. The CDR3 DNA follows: TGTGCCAGCGGGCTGGGAGGACGGAATGAGCAGTTCTTC. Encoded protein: CASGLGGRNEQFF. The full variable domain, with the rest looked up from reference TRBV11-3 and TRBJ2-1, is EAGVVQSPRYKIIEKKQPVAFWCNPISGHNTLYWYLQNLGQGPELLIRYENEEAVDDSQLPKDRFSAERLKGVDSTLKIQPAELGDSAVYLCASGLGGRNEQFFGPGTRLTVL.

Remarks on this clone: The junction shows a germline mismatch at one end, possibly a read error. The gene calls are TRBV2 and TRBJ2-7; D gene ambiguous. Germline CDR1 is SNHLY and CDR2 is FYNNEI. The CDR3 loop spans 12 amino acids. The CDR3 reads CASREGPYEQYF. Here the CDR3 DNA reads TGTGCCAGCAGAGAAGGGCCCTACGAGCAGTACTTC.

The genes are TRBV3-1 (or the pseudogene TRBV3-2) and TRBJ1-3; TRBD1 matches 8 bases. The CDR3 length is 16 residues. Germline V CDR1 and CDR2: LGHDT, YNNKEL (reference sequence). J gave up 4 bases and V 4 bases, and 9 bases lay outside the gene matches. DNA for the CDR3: TGTGCCAGCAGCCGTAGTACCGGGACAGGAGGAAACACCATATATTTT. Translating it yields CASSRSTGTGGNTIYF.

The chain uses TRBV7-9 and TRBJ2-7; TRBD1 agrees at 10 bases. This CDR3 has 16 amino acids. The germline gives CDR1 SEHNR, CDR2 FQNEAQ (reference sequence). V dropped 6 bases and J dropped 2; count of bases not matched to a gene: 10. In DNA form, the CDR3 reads TGTGCCAGCAGTTCCACACCCGGACAGGGGGCCTACGAGCAGTACTTC. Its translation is CASSSTPGQGAYEQYF.

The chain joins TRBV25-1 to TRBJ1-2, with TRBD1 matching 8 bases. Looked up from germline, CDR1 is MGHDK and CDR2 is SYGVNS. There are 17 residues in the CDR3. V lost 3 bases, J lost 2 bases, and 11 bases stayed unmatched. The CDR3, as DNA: TGTGCCAGCAGTGAGATCGACATCCGGACAGGGAACTATGGCTACACCTTC. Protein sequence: CASSEIDIRTGNYGYTF.

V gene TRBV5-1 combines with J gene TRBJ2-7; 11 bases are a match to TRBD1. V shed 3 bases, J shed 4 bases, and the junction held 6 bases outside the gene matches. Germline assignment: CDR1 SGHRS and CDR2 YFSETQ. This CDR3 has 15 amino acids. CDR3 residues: CASSSGQGAGYEQYF. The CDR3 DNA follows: TGCGCCAGCAGCTCTGGACAGGGGGCCGGGTACGAGCAGTACTTC.

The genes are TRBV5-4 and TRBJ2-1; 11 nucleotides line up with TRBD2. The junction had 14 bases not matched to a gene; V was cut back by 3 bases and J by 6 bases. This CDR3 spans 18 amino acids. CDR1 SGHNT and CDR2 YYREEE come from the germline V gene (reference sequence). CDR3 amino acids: CASSSLAGGPLIGNEQFF. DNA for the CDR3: TGTGCCAGCAGCTCGTTAGCGGGGGGGCCTCTAATTGGCAATGAGCAGTTCTTC.

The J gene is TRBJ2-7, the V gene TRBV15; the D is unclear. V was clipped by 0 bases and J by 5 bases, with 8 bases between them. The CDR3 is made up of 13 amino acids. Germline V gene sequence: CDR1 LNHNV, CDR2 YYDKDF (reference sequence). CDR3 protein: CATSRDDKDEQYF. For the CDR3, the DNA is TGTGCCACCAGCAGAGATGACAAGGACGAGCAGTACTTC.

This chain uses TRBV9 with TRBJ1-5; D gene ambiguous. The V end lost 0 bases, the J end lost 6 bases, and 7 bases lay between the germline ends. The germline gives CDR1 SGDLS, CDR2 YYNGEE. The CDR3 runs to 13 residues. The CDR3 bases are TGTGCCAGCAGCGTAGGAAGAGGTCAGCCCCAGCATTTT. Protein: CASSVGRGQPQHF.